The 8 T cell receptor beta chains listed next were all sequenced from one sample in a study of blood T cells in healthy people across ages. Then a second PCR, running roughly 7 to 11 cycles, was carried out with a sample-barcoded 5' primer and a J-beta primer mix. TCRdb used MiXCR to reprocess the 5' RACE reads, holding one entry per CDR3 protein. The table records around 500,000 distinct CDR3 sequences, over 25% of them present only once. The same sample was also used in a study of T cells of mothers and their children.

Sequenced sample: blood. The receptors shown here come from a boy younger than 10 in good health.

This chain links TRBV7-2 with TRBJ2-7, with 7 positions matching TRBD2. V dropped 5 bases and J dropped 7; count of bases not matched to a gene: 11. CDR1 is SGHTA and CDR2 is FQGNSA in the germline V gene. The CDR3 sequence is 14 residues long. DNA for the CDR3: TGTGCCAGCAGCCCCCGAAGCGGGGCAGGGGAGCAGTACTTC. As protein: CASSPRSGAGEQYF.

The chain is built from TRBV20-1 and TRBJ2-5, with D uncertain. The J call could be wrong; TRBJ2-7 is a better fit for the DNA end. CDR1 and CDR2 (germline): DFQATT, SNEGSKA (reference sequence). The CDR3 sequence is 12 residues long. CDR3 amino acids: CSARASSYEQYF. CDR3 coding DNA: TGCAGTGCTAGGGCCTCATCCTACGAGCAGTACTTC.

This clonotype was detected only a few times. CDR3 in amino acids: CSASPDKVYGYTF. The CDR3 DNA follows: TGCAGTGCTAGCCCCGACAAGGTCTATGGCTACACCTTC. The chain uses TRBV20-1 and TRBJ1-2; no clear D. The CDR3 is 13 amino acids. The V end was cut by 3 bases, the J end by 4 bases, with 12 bases between. The germline CDR1 and CDR2 sequences are DFQATT and SNEGSKA (reference sequence).

This chain uses TRBV16 with TRBJ1-5, with D possibly matching TRBD1 (5 bases). The V gene lost 6 bases and the J gene lost 0 bases, with 15 bases spanning the gap. The CDR3 contains 16 residues. Germline V gene lookup returns CDR1 KGHSY and CDR2 FQNENV. The CDR3 DNA sequence: TGTGCCAGCAGTGGGGGAGAAAGCGATAGCAATCAGCCCCAGCATTTT. It is translated as CASSGGESDSNQPQHF.

The chain is built from TRBV5-1 and TRBJ1-1; the D gene is possibly TRBD1 (5 bases). CDR1 SGHRS and CDR2 YFSETQ come from the germline V gene. The CDR3 runs 14 residues. Trimming took off 4 bases at V and 1 base at J, with 11 bases between the two ends. The CDR3 here is CASSEAGGNTEAFF. The CDR3 nucleotides are TGCGCCAGCAGCGAGGCCGGGGGGAACACTGAAGCTTTCTTT.

J is TRBJ2-5 and V is TRBV9; D ambiguous. Germline loops: CDR1 SGDLS, CDR2 YYNGEE. V was pared by 1 base and J by 5 bases, with 6 bases between. This CDR3 region has 12 residues. The CDR3 spells CASSVPRETQYF. In nucleotides, the CDR3 is TGTGCCAGCAGCGTACCCCGGGAGACCCAGTACTTC.

To note about this clonotype: The CDR3 ends on some other residue instead of the conserved phenylalanine or tryptophan, so this is likely a read error. The chain is built from TRBV6-5 and TRBJ2-1; the D call may be TRBD1 or TRBD2 (5 bases each). This CDR3 is built from 17 residues. Germline CDR1 reads MNHEY; CDR2 reads SVGAGI. V lost 2 bases and J lost 9, with 23 bases in between. The CDR3 DNA is TGTGCCAGCAGTTACGATCTAGGGCTCAAGGGGACGGGTGAGCAGTTCTGC. This translates into CASSYDLGLKGTGEQFC.

The chain carries TRBV7-9 and TRBJ2-1; no firm D call. The DNA end is more similar to TRBJ2-5, so the J call may be wrong. Germline CDR1 SEHNR, CDR2 FQNEAQ (reference sequence). The CDR3 consists of 13 residues. The DNA of the CDR3 is TGTGCCAGCAGCTCTCAGGATGACGCGACCCAGTACTTC. As protein: CASSSQDDATQYF.